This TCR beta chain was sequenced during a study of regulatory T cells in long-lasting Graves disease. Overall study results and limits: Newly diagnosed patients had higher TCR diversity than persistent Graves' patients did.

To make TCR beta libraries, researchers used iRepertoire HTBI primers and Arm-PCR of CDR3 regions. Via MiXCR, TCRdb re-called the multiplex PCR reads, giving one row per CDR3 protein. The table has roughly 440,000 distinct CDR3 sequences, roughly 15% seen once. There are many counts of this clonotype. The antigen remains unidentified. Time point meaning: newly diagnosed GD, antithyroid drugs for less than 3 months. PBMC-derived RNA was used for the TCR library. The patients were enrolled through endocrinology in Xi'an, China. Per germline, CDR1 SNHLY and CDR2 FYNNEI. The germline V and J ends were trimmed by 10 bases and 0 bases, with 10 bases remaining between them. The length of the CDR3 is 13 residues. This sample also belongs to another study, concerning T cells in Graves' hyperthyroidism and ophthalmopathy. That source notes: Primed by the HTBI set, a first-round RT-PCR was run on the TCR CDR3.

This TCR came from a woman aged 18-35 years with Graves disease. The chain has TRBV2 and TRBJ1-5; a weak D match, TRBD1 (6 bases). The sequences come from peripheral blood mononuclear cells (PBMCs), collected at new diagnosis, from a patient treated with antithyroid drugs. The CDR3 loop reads CAIRTDSNQPQHF. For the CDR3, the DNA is TGTGCCATTAGGACAGATAGCAATCAGCCCCAGCATTTT.